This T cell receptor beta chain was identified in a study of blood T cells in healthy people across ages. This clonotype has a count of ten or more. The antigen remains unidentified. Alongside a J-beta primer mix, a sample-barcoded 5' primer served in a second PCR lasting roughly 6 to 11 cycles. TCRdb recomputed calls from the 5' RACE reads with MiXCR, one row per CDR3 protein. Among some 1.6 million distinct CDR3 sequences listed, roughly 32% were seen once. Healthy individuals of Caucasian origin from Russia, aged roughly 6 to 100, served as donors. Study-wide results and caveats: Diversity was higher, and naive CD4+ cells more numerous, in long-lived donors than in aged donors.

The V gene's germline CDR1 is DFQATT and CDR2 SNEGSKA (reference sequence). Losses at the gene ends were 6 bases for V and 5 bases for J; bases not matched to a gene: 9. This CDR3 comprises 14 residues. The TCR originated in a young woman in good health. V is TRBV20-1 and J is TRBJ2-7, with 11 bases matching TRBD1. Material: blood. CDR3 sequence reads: CSADRGREGDEQYF. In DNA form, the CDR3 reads TGCAGTGCGGACAGGGGGCGAGAAGGAGACGAGCAGTACTTC.